This T cell receptor (beta chain) was sequenced in a study of blood T cells in healthy people across ages. This clonotype was observed a few times. The J segment lost 3 bases and the V segment lost 6 bases, leaving 8 bases of the junction unmatched. This CDR3 spans 15 amino acids. Alongside a J-beta primer mix, a sample-barcoded 5' primer served in a second PCR lasting roughly 6 to 11 cycles. Each CDR3 protein gets one entry after TCRdb re-called the 5' RACE reads with MiXCR. The sample lists some 1,000,000 distinct CDR3 sequences; 25% were seen once. This sample was shared with a second study, whose subject was T cells of mothers and their children. Per that paper: The study recruited three healthy Caucasian mothers and their six children as donors.

This sequence was found in a girl aged 2 to 10 in good health. The material sequenced was blood. The chain carries TRBV12-3 or TRBV12-4 and TRBJ2-7; TRBD1 matches 10 bases. The CDR3 DNA sequence: TGTGCCAGCAGCAACGAAAGGACAGGGGGCTACGAGCAGTACTTC. Its protein product is CASSNERTGGYEQYF.